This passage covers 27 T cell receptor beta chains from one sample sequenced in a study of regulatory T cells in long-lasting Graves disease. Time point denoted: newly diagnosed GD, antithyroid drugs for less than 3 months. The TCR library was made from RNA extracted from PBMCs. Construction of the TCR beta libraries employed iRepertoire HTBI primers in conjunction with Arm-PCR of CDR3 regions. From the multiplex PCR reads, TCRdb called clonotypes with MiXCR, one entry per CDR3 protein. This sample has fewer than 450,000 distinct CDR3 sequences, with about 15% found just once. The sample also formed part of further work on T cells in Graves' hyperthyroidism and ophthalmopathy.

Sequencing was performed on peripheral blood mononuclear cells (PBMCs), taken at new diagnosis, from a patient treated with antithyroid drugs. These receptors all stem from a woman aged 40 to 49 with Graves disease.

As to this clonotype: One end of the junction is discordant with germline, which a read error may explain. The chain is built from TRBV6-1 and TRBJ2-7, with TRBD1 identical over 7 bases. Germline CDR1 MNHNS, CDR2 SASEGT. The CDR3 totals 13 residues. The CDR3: CAGSNRGGYEQYF. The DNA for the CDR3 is TGTGCCGGCAGCAACAGGGGTGGATACGAGCAGTACTTC.

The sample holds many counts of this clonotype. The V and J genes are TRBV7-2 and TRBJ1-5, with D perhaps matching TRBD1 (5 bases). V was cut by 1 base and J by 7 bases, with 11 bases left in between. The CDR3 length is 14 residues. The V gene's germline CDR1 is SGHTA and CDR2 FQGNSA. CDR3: CASSLGAGKQPQHF. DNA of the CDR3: TGTGCCAGCAGCTTAGGAGCAGGGAAACAGCCCCAGCATTTT.

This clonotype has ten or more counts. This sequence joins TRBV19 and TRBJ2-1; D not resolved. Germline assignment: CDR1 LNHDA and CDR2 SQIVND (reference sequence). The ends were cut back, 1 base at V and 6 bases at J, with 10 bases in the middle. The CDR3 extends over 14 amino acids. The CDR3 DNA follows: TGTGCCAGTAGTATAGTAAAGGTTGCCAATGAGCAGTTCTTC. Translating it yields CASSIVKVANEQFF.

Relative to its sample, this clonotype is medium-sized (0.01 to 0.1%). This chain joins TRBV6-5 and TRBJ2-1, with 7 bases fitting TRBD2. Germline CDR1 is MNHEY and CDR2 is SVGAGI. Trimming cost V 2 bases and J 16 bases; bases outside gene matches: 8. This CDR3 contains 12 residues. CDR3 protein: CASSYRRERQFF. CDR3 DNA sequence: TGTGCCAGCAGTTACAGGCGGGAGAGGCAATTCTTC.

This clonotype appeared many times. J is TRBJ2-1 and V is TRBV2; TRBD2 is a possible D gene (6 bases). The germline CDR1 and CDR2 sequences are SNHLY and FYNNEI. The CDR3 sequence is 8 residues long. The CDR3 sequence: CGSGEQFF. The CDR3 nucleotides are TGTGGTAGCGGTGAGCAGTTCTTC.

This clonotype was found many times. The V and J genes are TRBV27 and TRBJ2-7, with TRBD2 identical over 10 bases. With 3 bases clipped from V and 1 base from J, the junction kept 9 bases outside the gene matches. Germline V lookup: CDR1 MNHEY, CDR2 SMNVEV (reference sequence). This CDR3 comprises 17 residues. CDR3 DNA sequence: TGTGCCAGCAGTTTTTCAGCAAGAGCGGGAGGGTCCTACGAGCAGTACTTC. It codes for CASSFSARAGGSYEQYF.

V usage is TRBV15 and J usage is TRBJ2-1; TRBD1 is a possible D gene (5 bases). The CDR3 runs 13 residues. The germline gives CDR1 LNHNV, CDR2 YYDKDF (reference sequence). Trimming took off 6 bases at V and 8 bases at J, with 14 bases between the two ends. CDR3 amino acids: CATRLPRAHEQFF. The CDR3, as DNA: TGTGCCACCAGACTCCCCAGGGCTCATGAGCAGTTCTTC.

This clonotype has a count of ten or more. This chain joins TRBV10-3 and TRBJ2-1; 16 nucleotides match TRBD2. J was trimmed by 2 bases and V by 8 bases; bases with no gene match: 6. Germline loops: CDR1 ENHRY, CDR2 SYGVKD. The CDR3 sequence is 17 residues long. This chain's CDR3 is CAIGGLAGGRTYNEQFF. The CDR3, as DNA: TGTGCCATCGGGGGACTAGCGGGAGGGAGGACCTACAATGAGCAGTTCTTC.

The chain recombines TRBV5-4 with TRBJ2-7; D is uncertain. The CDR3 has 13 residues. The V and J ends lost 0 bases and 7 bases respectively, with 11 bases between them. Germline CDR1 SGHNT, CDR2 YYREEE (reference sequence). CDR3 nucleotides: TGTGCCAGCAGCTTGGATCCGTCCGGGGAGCAGTACTTC. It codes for CASSLDPSGEQYF.

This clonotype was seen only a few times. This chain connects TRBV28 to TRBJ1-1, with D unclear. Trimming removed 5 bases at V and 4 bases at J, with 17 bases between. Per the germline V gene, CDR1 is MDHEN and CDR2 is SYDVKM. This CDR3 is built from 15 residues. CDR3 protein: CASSIGLTRPTEAFF. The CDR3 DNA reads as TGTGCCAGCAGTATTGGGCTCACCAGGCCCACTGAAGCTTTCTTT. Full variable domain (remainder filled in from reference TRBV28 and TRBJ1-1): DVKVTQSSRYLVKRTGEKVFLECVQDMDHENMFWYRQDPGLGLRLIYFSYDVKMKEKGDIPEGYSVSREKKERFSLILESASTNQTSMYLCASSIGLTRPTEAFFGQGTRLTVV.

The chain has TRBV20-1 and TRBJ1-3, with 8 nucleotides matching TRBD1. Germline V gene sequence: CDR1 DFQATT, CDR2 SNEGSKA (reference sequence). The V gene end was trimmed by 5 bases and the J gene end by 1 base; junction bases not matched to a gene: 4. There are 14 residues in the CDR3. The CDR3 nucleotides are TGCAGTGCTCGGCAGGGGGCGTCTGGAAACACCATATATTTT. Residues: CSARQGASGNTIYF.

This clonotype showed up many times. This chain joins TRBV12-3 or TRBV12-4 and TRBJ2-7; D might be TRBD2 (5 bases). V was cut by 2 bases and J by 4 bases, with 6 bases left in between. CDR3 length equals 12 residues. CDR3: CASSLTGYEQYF. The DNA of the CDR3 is TGTGCCAGCAGTTTAACGGGGTACGAGCAGTACTTC.

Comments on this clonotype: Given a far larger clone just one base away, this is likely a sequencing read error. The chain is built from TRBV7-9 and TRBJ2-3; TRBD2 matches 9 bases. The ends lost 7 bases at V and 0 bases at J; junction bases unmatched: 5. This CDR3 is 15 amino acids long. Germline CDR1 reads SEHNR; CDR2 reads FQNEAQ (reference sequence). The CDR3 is CASNSTSGSTDTQYF. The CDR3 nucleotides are TGTGCCAGCAACTCGACTAGCGGTAGCACAGATACGCAGTATTTT. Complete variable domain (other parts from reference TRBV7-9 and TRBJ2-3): DTGVSQNPRHKITKRGQNVTFRCDPISEHNRLYWYRQTLGQGPEFLTYFQNEAQLEKSRLLSDRFSAERPKGSFSTLEIQRTEQGDSAMYLCASNSTSGSTDTQYFGPGTRLTVL.

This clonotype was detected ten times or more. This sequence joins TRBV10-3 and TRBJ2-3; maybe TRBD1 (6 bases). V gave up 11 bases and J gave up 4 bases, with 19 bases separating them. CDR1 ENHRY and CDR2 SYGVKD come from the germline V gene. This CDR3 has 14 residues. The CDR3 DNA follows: TGTGCCGTATCCGTACAGGGTCAGGCAGATACGCAGTATTTT. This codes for CAVSVQGQADTQYF.

The CDR3 region has the DNA TGTGCCAGCAGAAAACGGGACAGGGGTAATTCACCCCTCCACTTT. This translates into CASRKRDRGNSPLHF. V and J are TRBV7-9 and TRBJ1-6, with 10 bases aligning to TRBD1. The trim removed 6 bases at V and 6 bases at J, leaving 5 bases unmatched. The CDR3 covers 15 residues. Germline V CDR1 and CDR2: SEHNR, FQNEAQ (reference sequence).

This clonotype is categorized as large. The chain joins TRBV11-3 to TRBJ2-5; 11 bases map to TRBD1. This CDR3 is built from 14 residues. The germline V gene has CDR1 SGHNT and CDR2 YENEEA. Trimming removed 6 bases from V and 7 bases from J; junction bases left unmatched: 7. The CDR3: CASSSGQGAWTQYF. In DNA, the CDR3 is TGTGCCAGCAGTTCCGGACAGGGGGCTTGGACCCAGTACTTC.

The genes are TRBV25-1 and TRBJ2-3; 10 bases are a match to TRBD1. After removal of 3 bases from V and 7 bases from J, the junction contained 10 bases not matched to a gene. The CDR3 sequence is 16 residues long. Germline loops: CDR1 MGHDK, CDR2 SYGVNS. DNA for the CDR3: TGTGCCAGCAGTGATATGGGGGGACAGGGGACAAATACGCAGTATTTT. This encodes CASSDMGGQGTNTQYF.

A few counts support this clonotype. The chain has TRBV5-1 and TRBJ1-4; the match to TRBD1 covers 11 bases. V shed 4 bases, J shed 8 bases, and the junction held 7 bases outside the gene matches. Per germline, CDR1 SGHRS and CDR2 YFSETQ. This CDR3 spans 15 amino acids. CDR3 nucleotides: TGCGCCAGCAGCGGGGGACAGGGGGGCCGCGAAAAACTGTTTTTT. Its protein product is CASSGGQGGREKLFF.

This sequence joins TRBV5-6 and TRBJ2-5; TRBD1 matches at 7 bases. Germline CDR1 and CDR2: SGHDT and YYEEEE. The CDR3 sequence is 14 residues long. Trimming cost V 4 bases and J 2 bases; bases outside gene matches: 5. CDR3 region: CASSHPGQQETQYF. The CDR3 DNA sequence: TGTGCCAGCAGCCACCCGGGACAGCAAGAGACCCAGTACTTC.

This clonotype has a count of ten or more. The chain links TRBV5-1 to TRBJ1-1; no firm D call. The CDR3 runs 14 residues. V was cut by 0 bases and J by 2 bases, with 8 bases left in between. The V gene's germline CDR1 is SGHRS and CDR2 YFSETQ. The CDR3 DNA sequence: TGCGCCAGCAGCTTGGCCGCCGTTAACACTGAAGCTTTCTTT. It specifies CASSLAAVNTEAFF.

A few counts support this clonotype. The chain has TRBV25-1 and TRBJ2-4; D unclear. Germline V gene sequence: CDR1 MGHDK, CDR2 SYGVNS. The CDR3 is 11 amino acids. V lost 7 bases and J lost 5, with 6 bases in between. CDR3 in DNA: TGTGCCAGCAAGGGTGAAAACATTCAGTACTTC. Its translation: CASKGENIQYF.

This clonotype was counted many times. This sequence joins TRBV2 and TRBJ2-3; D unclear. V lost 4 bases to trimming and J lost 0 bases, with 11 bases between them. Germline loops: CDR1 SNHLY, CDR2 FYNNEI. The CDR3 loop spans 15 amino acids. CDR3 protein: CASSGVSSSTDTQYF. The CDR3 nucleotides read TGTGCCAGCAGTGGAGTGTCTTCTAGCACAGATACGCAGTATTTT.

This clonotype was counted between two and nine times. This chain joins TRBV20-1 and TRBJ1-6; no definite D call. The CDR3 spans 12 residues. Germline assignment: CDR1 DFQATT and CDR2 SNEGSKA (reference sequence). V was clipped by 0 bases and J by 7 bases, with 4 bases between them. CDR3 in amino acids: CSARDMNSPLHF. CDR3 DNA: TGCAGTGCTAGAGATATGAATTCACCCCTCCACTTT.

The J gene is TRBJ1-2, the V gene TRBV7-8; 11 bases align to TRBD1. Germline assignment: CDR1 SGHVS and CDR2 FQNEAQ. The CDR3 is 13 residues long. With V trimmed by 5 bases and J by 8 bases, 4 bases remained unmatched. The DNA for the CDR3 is TGTGCCAGCAGCCGAGGACAGGGGGCGGGCTACACCTTC. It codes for CASSRGQGAGYTF.

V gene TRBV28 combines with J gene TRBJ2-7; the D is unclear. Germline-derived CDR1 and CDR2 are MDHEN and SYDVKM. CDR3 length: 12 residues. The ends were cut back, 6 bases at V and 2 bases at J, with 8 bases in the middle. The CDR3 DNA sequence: TGTGCCAGCAGACCCGGAGCCTACGAGCAGTACTTC. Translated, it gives CASRPGAYEQYF.

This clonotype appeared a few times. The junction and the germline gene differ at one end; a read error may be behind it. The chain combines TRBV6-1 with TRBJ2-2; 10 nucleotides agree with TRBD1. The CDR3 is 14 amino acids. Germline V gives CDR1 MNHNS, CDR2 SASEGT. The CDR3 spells CASRDRGRTGELFF. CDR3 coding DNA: TGTGCCAGCCGTGACAGGGGGCGAACCGGGGAGCTGTTTTTT.

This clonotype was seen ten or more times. The CDR3 protein is CASSFRDWRDTQYF. The CDR3 DNA sequence: TGTGCCAGCAGCTTCCGGGACTGGAGAGATACGCAGTATTTT. The chain combines TRBV7-2 with TRBJ2-3; a weak D match, TRBD2 (6 bases). From germline, CDR1 is SGHTA and CDR2 FQGNSA. With 3 bases removed from V and 5 bases from J, the gap between germline ends came to 12 bases. The CDR3 is made up of 14 amino acids. The whole variable domain, filled in from reference TRBV7-2 and TRBJ2-3, reads GAGVSQSPSNKVTEKGKDVELRCDPISGHTALYWYRQSLGQGLEFLIYFQGNSAPDKSGLPSDRFSAERTGGSVSTLTIQRTQQEDSAVYLCASSFRDWRDTQYFGPGTRLTVL.